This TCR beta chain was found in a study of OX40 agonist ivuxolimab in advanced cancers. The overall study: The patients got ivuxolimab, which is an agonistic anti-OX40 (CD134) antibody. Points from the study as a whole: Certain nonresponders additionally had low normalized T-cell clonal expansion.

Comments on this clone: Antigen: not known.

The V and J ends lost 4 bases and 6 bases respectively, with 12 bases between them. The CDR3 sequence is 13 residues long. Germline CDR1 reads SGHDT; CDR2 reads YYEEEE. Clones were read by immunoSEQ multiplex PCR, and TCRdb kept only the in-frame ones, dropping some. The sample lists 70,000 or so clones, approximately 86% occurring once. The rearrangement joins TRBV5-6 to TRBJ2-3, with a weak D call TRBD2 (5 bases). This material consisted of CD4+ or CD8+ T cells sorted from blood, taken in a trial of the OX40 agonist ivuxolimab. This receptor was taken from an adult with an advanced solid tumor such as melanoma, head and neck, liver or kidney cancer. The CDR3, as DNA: TGTGCCAGCAGCGCGGACTTGACGGATACGCAGTATTTT. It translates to CASSADLTDTQYF.